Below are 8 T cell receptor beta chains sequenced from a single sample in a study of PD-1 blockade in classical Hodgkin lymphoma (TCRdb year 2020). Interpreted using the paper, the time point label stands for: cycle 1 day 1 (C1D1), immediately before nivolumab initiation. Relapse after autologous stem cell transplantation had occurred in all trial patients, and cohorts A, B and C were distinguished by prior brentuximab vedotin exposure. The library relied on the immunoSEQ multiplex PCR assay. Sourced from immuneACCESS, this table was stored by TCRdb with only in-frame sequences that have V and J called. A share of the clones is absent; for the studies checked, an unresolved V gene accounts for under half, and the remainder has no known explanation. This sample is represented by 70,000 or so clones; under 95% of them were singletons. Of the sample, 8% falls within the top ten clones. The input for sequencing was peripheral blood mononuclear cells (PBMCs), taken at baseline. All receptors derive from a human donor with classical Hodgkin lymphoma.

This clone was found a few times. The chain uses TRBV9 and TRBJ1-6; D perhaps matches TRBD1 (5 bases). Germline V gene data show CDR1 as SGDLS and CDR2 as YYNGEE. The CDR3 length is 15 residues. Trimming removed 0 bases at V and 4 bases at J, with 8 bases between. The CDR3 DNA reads TGTGCCAGCAGCGTAGTAGCAGGGTATAATTCACCCCTCCACTTT. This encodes CASSVVAGYNSPLHF.

CDR3 amino acids: CASLGLAGKGYNEQFF. Here the CDR3 DNA reads TGTGCCAGCCTGGGACTAGCGGGAAAAGGCTACAATGAGCAGTTCTTC. V usage is TRBV19 and J usage is TRBJ2-1, with 13 bases lining up with TRBD2. The CDR3 consists of 16 residues. The V gene's germline CDR1 is LNHDA and CDR2 SQIVND (reference sequence). The V gene end was trimmed by 9 bases and the J gene end by 3 bases; junction bases not matched to a gene: 8.

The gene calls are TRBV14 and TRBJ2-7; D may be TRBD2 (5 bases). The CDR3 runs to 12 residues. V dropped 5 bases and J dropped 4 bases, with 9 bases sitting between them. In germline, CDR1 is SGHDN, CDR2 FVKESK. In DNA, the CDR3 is TGTGCCAGCAGCGAAGCGGCATACGAGCAGTACTTC. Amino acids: CASSEAAYEQYF. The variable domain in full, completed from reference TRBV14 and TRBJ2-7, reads EAGVTQFPSHSVIEKGQTVTLRCDPISGHDNLYWYRRVMGKEIKFLLHFVKESKQDESGMPNNRFLAERTGGTYSTLKVQPAELEDSGVYFCASSEAAYEQYFGPGTRLTVT.

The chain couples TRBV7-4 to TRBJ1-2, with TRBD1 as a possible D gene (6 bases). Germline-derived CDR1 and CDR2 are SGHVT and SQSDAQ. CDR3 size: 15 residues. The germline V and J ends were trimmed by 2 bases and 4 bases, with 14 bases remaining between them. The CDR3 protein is CASSLIFDRFYGYTF. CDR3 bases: TGTGCCAGCAGCTTAATATTCGACAGGTTCTATGGCTACACCTTC.

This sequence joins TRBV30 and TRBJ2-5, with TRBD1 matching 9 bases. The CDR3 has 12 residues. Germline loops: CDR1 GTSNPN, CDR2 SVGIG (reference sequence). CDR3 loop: CARGTGPETQYF. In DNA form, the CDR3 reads TGTGCTCGAGGGACAGGGCCAGAGACCCAGTACTTC.

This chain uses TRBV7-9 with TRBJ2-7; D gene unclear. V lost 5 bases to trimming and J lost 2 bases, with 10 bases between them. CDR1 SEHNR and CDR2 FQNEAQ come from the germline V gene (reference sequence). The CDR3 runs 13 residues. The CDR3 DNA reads TGTGCCAGCAGCGGAACAGACCCCTACGAGCAGTACTTC. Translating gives CASSGTDPYEQYF.

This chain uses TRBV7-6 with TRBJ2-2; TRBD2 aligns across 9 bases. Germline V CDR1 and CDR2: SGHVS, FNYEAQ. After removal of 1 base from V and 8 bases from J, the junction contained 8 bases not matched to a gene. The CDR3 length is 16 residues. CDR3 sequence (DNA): TGTGCCAGCAGCTTAGAGTCTAGCGGGATAGCGGGGGAGCTGTTTTTT. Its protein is CASSLESSGIAGELFF.

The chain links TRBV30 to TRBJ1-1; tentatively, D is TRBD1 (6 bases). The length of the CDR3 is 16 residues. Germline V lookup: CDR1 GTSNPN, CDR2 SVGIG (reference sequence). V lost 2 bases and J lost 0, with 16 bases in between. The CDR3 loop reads CAWSSRTGFLNTEAFF. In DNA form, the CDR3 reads TGTGCCTGGAGTTCAAGAACAGGGTTTTTGAACACTGAAGCTTTCTTT. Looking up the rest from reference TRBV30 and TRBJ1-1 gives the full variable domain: SQTIHQWPATLVQPVGSPLSLECTVEGTSNPNLYWYRQAAGRGLQLLFYSVGIGQISSEVPQNLSASRPQDRQFILSSKKLLLSDSGFYLCAWSSRTGFLNTEAFFGQGTRLTVV.